This entry lists 14 T cell receptor beta chains sequenced from one sample in a study of cytomegalovirus exposure and HLA in healthy donors. The PCR ran on 60 Vbeta and 13 Jbeta primers. The method was immunoSEQ multiplex PCR; TCRdb's version includes in-frame clones alone and lacks a portion of them. Among 100,000 to 150,000 clones listed, 70% to 80% were seen once. Sequencing was done on a sample of PBMCs. The receptors shown here come from a man aged 40-50 years in good health and CMV-seronegative.

A single count supports this clone. Here the CDR3 DNA reads TGTGCCAGCAGCTTGGACGGGGGGAGCAATCAGCCCCAGCATTTT. Residues: CASSLDGGSNQPQHF. The chain uses TRBV5-5 and TRBJ1-5, with D perhaps matching TRBD1 (5 bases). From germline, CDR1 is SGHKS and CDR2 YYEKEE (reference sequence). V was clipped by 0 bases and J by 1 base, with 8 bases between them. The CDR3 loop spans 15 amino acids.

V and J are TRBV9 and TRBJ2-5, with 8 bases lining up with TRBD2. V shed 0 bases, J shed 2 bases, and the junction held 6 bases outside the gene matches. The germline V gene has CDR1 SGDLS and CDR2 YYNGEE. This CDR3 has 16 amino acids. For the CDR3, the DNA is TGTGCCAGCAGCGTAGCGGGGGGGGGTACGCAAGAGACCCAGTACTTC. This translates into CASSVAGGGTQETQYF.

The rearrangement links TRBV2 to TRBJ2-5, with a weak D call TRBD1 (6 bases). The CDR3 is 15 amino acids. With 6 bases removed from V and 1 base from J, the gap between germline ends came to 15 bases. Germline-derived CDR1 and CDR2 are SNHLY and FYNNEI. CDR3 coding DNA: TGTGCCAGCAGCGGGACCGACAGGAGCCAAGAGACCCAGTACTTC. It encodes CASSGTDRSQETQYF.

The sample holds a few counts of this clone. The chain has TRBV2 and TRBJ1-2; TRBD1 aligns across 7 bases. The ends lost 0 bases at V and 0 bases at J; junction bases unmatched: 7. CDR1 and CDR2 from the germline V gene are SNHLY and FYNNEI. The CDR3 consists of 17 residues. CDR3 protein: CASSEARPGGANYGYTF. CDR3 sequence (DNA): TGTGCCAGCAGTGAAGCGCGCCCAGGGGGAGCTAACTATGGCTACACCTTC.

This clone was detected a few times. The chain recombines TRBV9 with TRBJ2-7; D perhaps matches TRBD2 (6 bases). Germline V gene sequence: CDR1 SGDLS, CDR2 YYNGEE. The CDR3 runs 14 residues. V dropped 0 bases and J dropped 5 bases, with 12 bases sitting between them. Here the CDR3 DNA reads TGTGCCAGCAGCGTAGATGGAGGGTGGGACGAGCAGTACTTC. This gives the protein CASSVDGGWDEQYF.

The CDR3 is CASTPGDQPQHF. In DNA form, the CDR3 reads TGTGCCAGCACCCCAGGGGATCAGCCCCAGCATTTT. The chain uses TRBV7-8 and TRBJ1-5; maybe TRBD1 (6 bases). Germline loops: CDR1 SGHVS, CDR2 FQNEAQ. The CDR3 runs 12 residues. V gave up 7 bases and J gave up 5 bases, with 9 bases separating them.

The chain employs TRBV5-8 and TRBJ1-6; 8 nucleotides match TRBD1. The CDR3 loop spans 16 amino acids. Germline V gives CDR1 SGHTS, CDR2 YDEGEE. J gave up 4 bases and V 4 bases, and 7 bases lay outside the gene matches. In DNA form, the CDR3 reads TGTGCCAGCAGCCCTACAGGGGGTGTATATAATTCACCCCTCCACTTT. Amino acid sequence: CASSPTGGVYNSPLHF.

This sequence joins TRBV6-4 and TRBJ1-2; tentatively, D is TRBD1 (5 bases). V was cut by 2 bases and J by 2 bases, with 15 bases left in between. The germline V gene has CDR1 MRHNA and CDR2 SNTAGT. CDR3 length: 16 amino acids. The CDR3 reads CASSDPVGVLNYGYTF. Here the CDR3 DNA reads TGTGCCAGCAGTGACCCGGTAGGGGTTCTAAACTATGGCTACACCTTC.

The chain combines TRBV7-2 with TRBJ1-2; D may be TRBD1 (5 bases). The V end was cut by 3 bases, the J end by 2 bases, with 16 bases between. Germline V gives CDR1 SGHTA, CDR2 FQGNSA. This CDR3 comprises 16 residues. CDR3 DNA: TGTGCCAGCAGCTTTCCCGGGGGGAAGGGGAACTATGGCTACACCTTC. This translates into CASSFPGGKGNYGYTF.

This chain joins TRBV11-2 and TRBJ1-2; 7 nucleotides match TRBD1. Unmatched junction bases numbered 8, after V lost 5 bases and J lost 5 bases. Germline V gene sequence: CDR1 SGHAT, CDR2 FQNNGV. CDR3 size: 14 residues. CDR3 amino acids: CASSESSGGYGYTF. The DNA for the CDR3 is TGTGCCAGCAGCGAATCCTCAGGGGGATATGGCTACACCTTC.

This rearrangement joins TRBV6-5 to TRBJ1-6; 7 bases align to TRBD1. J gave up 7 bases and V 6 bases, and 6 bases lay outside the gene matches. In germline, CDR1 is MNHEY, CDR2 SVGAGI. The length of the CDR3 is 14 residues. The CDR3 region is CASRITGENSPLHF. The CDR3 DNA reads TGTGCCAGCAGGATCACAGGGGAGAATTCACCCCTCCACTTT.

This chain connects TRBV7-9 to TRBJ1-6; tentatively, D is TRBD1 (6 bases). The CDR3 has 14 amino acids. V lost 3 bases to trimming and J lost 10 bases, with 13 bases between them. Germline loops: CDR1 SEHNR, CDR2 FQNEAQ (reference sequence). The CDR3 DNA reads TGTGCCAGCAGCTTCTGGGCGGGGGGCTCACCCCTCCACTTT. It yields the protein CASSFWAGGSPLHF.

This sequence joins TRBV4-2 and TRBJ2-3; the match to TRBD2 covers 7 bases. The CDR3 totals 19 residues. Per the germline V gene, CDR1 is LGHNA and CDR2 is YNFKEQ. V trimming: 1 base; J trimming: 1 base; junction bases outside the gene matches: 14. In nucleotides, the CDR3 is TGTGCCAGCAGCCAAGGGGTCCCGCGGGCGGGGGTGCGCACAGATACGCAGTATTTT. Translating it yields CASSQGVPRAGVRTDTQYF.

This clone was seen a few times. The gene calls are TRBV19 and TRBJ1-1; D call uncertain. Germline CDR1 LNHDA, CDR2 SQIVND (reference sequence). The CDR3 spans 13 residues. V was cut by 2 bases and J by 1 base, with 5 bases left in between. CDR3 in DNA: TGTGCCAGTAGTATACAGGAGAACACTGAAGCTTTCTTT. Its translation is CASSIQENTEAFF.